The present T cell receptor (beta chain) was sequenced within a study of T cells in Graves' hyperthyroidism and ophthalmopathy. Study results and caveats: Most clonotypes that expanded in the thyroid above 0.001 also showed up in blood. By a 13 V-J model, ophthalmopathy was set apart from stable hyperthyroidism.

Regarding this clonotype: Its specificity is not known.

The CDR3 loop spans 16 amino acids. Germline assignment: CDR1 MNHNS and CDR2 SASEGT. The junction had 10 bases not matched to a gene; V was cut back by 6 bases and J by 2 bases. Using RNA transcripts as the source, TCR beta CDR3 regions were amplified. First-round RT-PCR of the TCR CDR3 relied on the HTBI primer set. One entry per CDR3 protein, called by TCRdb with MiXCR from the multiplex PCR reads. The sample has approximately 610,000 distinct CDR3 sequences, around 15% seen once. The study defined stable Graves' hyperthyroidism as no ophthalmopathy progression within 18 months. Those patients with uncontrolled infection, other autoimmune disease, pregnancy or lactation were excluded.

This clonotype was sampled from a woman younger than 30 with Graves' hyperthyroidism. The rearrangement joins TRBV6-1 to TRBJ2-1, with 7 bases matching TRBD1. The sequenced sample was blood. The CDR3: CASRRTGVRAYNEQFF. CDR3 DNA: TGTGCCAGCAGGAGGACAGGAGTCCGCGCCTACAATGAGCAGTTCTTC.